This TCR beta chain was identified in a study of T cell responses to AZD1222 COVID-19 vaccine. General study findings and limits: Nearly half of unique spike-specific TCRs reportedly avoided B.1.351 and B.1.1.7 mutated regions. Without day 14 samples, only post-peak T cell repertoires were studied. Donors were mostly white British, more females; clonal diversity possibly underestimated.

Repertoires were generated with immunoSEQ multiplex PCR, while TCRdb's copy carries only in-frame clones and drops some. This table holds about 110,000 clones, about 90% found once. The table lists this clone with many counts. The antigen is undetermined. Pooled in the analysis were second doses at about 4 or about 12 weeks. Sequenced material: peripheral blood, taken 28 days after the second AZD1222 dose. This TCR was sampled from an adult who received the AZD1222 COVID-19 vaccine.

CDR3 in amino acids: CASTSTGQYEQYF. DNA of the CDR3: TGTGCCAGCACTTCGACAGGACAGTACGAGCAGTACTTC. This chain uses TRBV28 with TRBJ2-7; tentatively, D is TRBD1 (6 bases). The germline V gene encodes CDR1 MDHEN and CDR2 SYDVKM. This CDR3 is 13 amino acids long. V lost 7 bases and J 4 bases, leaving 14 bases between the germline ends.